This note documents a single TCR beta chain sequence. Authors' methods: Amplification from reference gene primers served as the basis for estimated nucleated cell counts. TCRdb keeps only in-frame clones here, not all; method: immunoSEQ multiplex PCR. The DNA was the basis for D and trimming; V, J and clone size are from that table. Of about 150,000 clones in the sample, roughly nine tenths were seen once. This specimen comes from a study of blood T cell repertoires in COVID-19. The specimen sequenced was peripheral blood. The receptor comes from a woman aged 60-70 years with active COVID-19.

As DNA, the CDR3 is TGTGCCAGCAGTCACACAGATACGCAGTATTTT. This gives the protein CASSHTDTQYF. This chain connects TRBV6-5 to TRBJ2-3; D call uncertain. CDR1 MNHEY and CDR2 SVGAGI come from the germline V gene. This CDR3 is built from 11 residues. Trimming took off 5 bases at V and 2 bases at J, with 2 bases between the two ends.